This is a list of T cell receptor beta chains from one sample in a study of glioma-infiltrating T cells. TCRdb processed the multiplex PCR reads anew with MiXCR; each CDR3 protein has one entry. The sample records more than 350,000 distinct CDR3 sequences, around 45% being singletons. Sample: glioma tissue, nonneoplastic brain tissue, or PBMCs (not recorded which). The source is a human donor with low-grade glioma or glioblastoma, undergoing nonglioma brain surgery, or in good health (not recorded which). The CDR3 runs from the conserved cysteine through the conserved F or W. The order of the fields is CDR3 protein, CDR3 DNA, J gene, V gene, D gene, clone size, CDR3 length. D genes are given only for firm matches. Size is stated for part of the rows, as once, few or many counts, or as a class when the clone is expanded.

CDR3aa: CASSLPLLGTRGRTQYF; CDR3nt: TGTGCCAGCAGTTTACCCCTGTTGGGGACAAGGGGCCGGACCCAGTACTTC; j_gene: TRBJ2-5; v_gene: TRBV27; d_gene: NA; abundance: once; len: 17
CDR3aa: CATSDLMNTEAFF; CDR3nt: TGTGCCACCAGTGATTTGATGAACACTGAAGCTTTCTTT; j_gene: TRBJ1-1; v_gene: TRBV24-1; d_gene: NA; abundance: NA; len: 13
CDR3aa: CASSLATRTHNEQFF; CDR3nt: TGTGCCAGCAGCTTAGCGACCCGAACCCACAATGAGCAGTTCTTC; j_gene: TRBJ2-1; v_gene: TRBV7-8; d_gene: NA; abundance: NA; len: 15
CDR3aa: CASSPGLVGVGELFF; CDR3nt: TGTGCCAGCAGTCCCGGACTAGTGGGAGTCGGGGAGCTGTTTTTT; j_gene: TRBJ2-2; v_gene: TRBV27; d_gene: TRBD2; abundance: NA; len: 15
CDR3aa: CASRPAPGSSGGNSGNTIYF; CDR3nt: TGTGCCAGCAGGCCTGCTCCAGGAAGTAGCGGGGGAAACTCTGGAAACACCATATATTTT; j_gene: TRBJ1-3; v_gene: TRBV7-6; d_gene: NA; abundance: NA; len: 20
CDR3aa: CASSSGHSGNTIYF; CDR3nt: TGTGCCAGCAGCTCGGGACACTCTGGAAACACCATATATTTT; j_gene: TRBJ1-3; v_gene: TRBV27; d_gene: NA; abundance: many; len: 14
CDR3aa: CASSMPSGRAETGELFF; CDR3nt: TGTGCCAGTAGTATGCCTAGCGGGAGGGCGGAAACCGGGGAGCTGTTTTTT; j_gene: TRBJ2-2; v_gene: TRBV19; d_gene: TRBD2; abundance: NA; len: 17
CDR3aa: CASSQVRARGQGRVSGNTIYF; CDR3nt: TGCGCCAGCAGCCAAGTCAGAGCCCGGGGACAGGGTAGGGTCTCTGGAAACACCATATATTTT; j_gene: TRBJ1-3; v_gene: TRBV4-3; d_gene: TRBD1; abundance: NA; len: 21
CDR3aa: CATSRDPQLGYNEQFF; CDR3nt: TGTGCCACCAGCAGAGATCCACAACTGGGATACAATGAGCAGTTCTTC; j_gene: TRBJ2-1; v_gene: TRBV15; d_gene: NA; abundance: many; len: 16
CDR3aa: CASSLAGGEGYTF; CDR3nt: TGTGCCAGCAGCTTGGCTGGGGGAGAAGGCTACACCTTC; j_gene: TRBJ1-2; v_gene: TRBV5-4; d_gene: NA; abundance: NA; len: 13
CDR3aa: CASSLVDRGYEQYF; CDR3nt: TGTGCCAGCAGCTTAGTGGACAGGGGCTACGAGCAGTACTTC; j_gene: TRBJ2-7; v_gene: TRBV7-2; d_gene: TRBD1; abundance: NA; len: 14
CDR3aa: CASSYSLTSGIYNEQFF; CDR3nt: TGTGCCAGCAGTTACTCCCTCACTAGCGGGATTTACAATGAGCAGTTCTTC; j_gene: TRBJ2-1; v_gene: TRBV6-2/TRBV6-3; d_gene: TRBD2; abundance: many; len: 17
CDR3aa: CASSARVDYGYTF; CDR3nt: TGTGCCAGCAGCGCGAGAGTAGACTATGGCTACACCTTC; j_gene: TRBJ1-2; v_gene: TRBV9; d_gene: NA; abundance: NA; len: 13
CDR3aa: CASSQGHVNQPQHF; CDR3nt: TGTGCCAGCAGCCAGGGACACGTCAATCAGCCCCAGCATTTT; j_gene: TRBJ1-5; v_gene: TRBV7-2; d_gene: NA; abundance: many; len: 14
CDR3aa: CASSPNGETQYF; CDR3nt: TGTGCCAGCTCACCAAACGGGGAGACCCAGTACTTC; j_gene: TRBJ2-5; v_gene: TRBV18; d_gene: NA; abundance: NA; len: 12
CDR3aa: CASSGRTVYTDTQYF; CDR3nt: TGTGCCAGCAGCGGCCGGACCGTATATACAGATACGCAGTATTTT; j_gene: TRBJ2-3; v_gene: TRBV5-8; d_gene: NA; abundance: NA; len: 15
CDR3aa: CASRPLGRAYEAFF; CDR3nt: TGTGCCAGCAGACCCCTCGGCAGGGCGTATGAAGCTTTCTTT; j_gene: TRBJ1-1; v_gene: TRBV28; d_gene: NA; abundance: once; len: 14
CDR3aa: CASSESGGTEAFF; CDR3nt: TGTGCCAGCAGTGAGTCAGGGGGCACTGAAGCTTTCTTT; j_gene: TRBJ1-1; v_gene: TRBV6-1; d_gene: TRBD1; abundance: many; len: 13
CDR3aa: CASSQSTGFGNTIYF; CDR3nt: TGTGCCAGCAGCCAATCGACAGGGTTTGGAAACACCATATATTTT; j_gene: TRBJ1-3; v_gene: TRBV27; d_gene: TRBD1; abundance: many; len: 15
CDR3aa: CASSLAWGVSSPLHF; CDR3nt: TGTGCCAGCAGCTTAGCCTGGGGCGTGAGTTCACCCCTCCACTTT; j_gene: TRBJ1-6; v_gene: TRBV7-9; d_gene: NA; abundance: few; len: 15
CDR3aa: CATSPTSSARGDNEQFF; CDR3nt: TGTGCCACCTCACCAACTTCTAGCGCGAGAGGAGACAATGAGCAGTTCTTC; j_gene: TRBJ2-1; v_gene: TRBV18; d_gene: NA; abundance: NA; len: 17
CDR3aa: CASSFKWRAEHQPQHF; CDR3nt: TGTGCCAGCAGCTTTAAGTGGAGGGCGGAACATCAGCCCCAGCATTTT; j_gene: TRBJ1-5; v_gene: TRBV7-2; d_gene: NA; abundance: NA; len: 16
CDR3aa: CASSATSGYWSEQYF; CDR3nt: TGTGCCAGCAGTGCTACTAGCGGATACTGGTCAGAGCAGTACTTC; j_gene: TRBJ2-7; v_gene: TRBV25-1; d_gene: TRBD2; abundance: few; len: 15
CDR3aa: CAIRAASPGANVLTF; CDR3nt: TGTGCCATCCGGGCCGCCAGCCCTGGGGCCAACGTCCTGACTTTC; j_gene: TRBJ2-6; v_gene: TRBV25-1; d_gene: NA; abundance: NA; len: 15
CDR3aa: CSAWTADYGYTF; CDR3nt: TGCAGTGCTTGGACAGCCGACTATGGCTACACCTTC; j_gene: TRBJ1-2; v_gene: TRBV20-1; d_gene: NA; abundance: few; len: 12
CDR3aa: CAISTPGQGATTEAFF; CDR3nt: TGTGCCATCAGCACGCCGGGACAGGGGGCGACCACTGAAGCTTTCTTT; j_gene: TRBJ1-1; v_gene: TRBV10-3; d_gene: TRBD1; abundance: few; len: 16
CDR3aa: CVSSQDFVRDDDGYTF; CDR3nt: TGTGTCAGCAGCCAAGATTTCGTTAGGGACGACGATGGCTACACCTTC; j_gene: TRBJ1-2; v_gene: TRBV5-1; d_gene: NA; abundance: NA; len: 16
CDR3aa: CASTPAESGANVLTF; CDR3nt: TGTGCCAGCACCCCAGCGGAATCTGGGGCCAACGTCCTGACTTTC; j_gene: TRBJ2-6; v_gene: TRBV6-1; d_gene: NA; abundance: NA; len: 15
CDR3aa: CASSQKQAGDTQYF; CDR3nt: TGTGCCAGCAGCCAAAAACAGGCTGGAGATACGCAGTATTTT; j_gene: TRBJ2-3; v_gene: TRBV4-2; d_gene: NA; abundance: few; len: 14
CDR3aa: CASSLGTVSNQPQHF; CDR3nt: TGTGCCAGCAGTCTAGGGACAGTTTCCAATCAGCCCCAGCATTTT; j_gene: TRBJ1-5; v_gene: TRBV28; d_gene: TRBD1; abundance: NA; len: 15
CDR3aa: CSASLMARNSPLHF; CDR3nt: TGCAGTGCCTCCCTAATGGCGAGAAATTCACCCCTCCACTTT; j_gene: TRBJ1-6; v_gene: TRBV20-1; d_gene: NA; abundance: many; len: 14
CDR3aa: CASRTDYSNQPQHF; CDR3nt: TGTGCCAGCAGGACAGATTATAGCAATCAGCCCCAGCATTTT; j_gene: TRBJ1-5; v_gene: TRBV2; d_gene: NA; abundance: NA; len: 14
CDR3aa: CATSDRLAGSYNEQFF; CDR3nt: TGTGCCACCAGCGATAGACTAGCGGGTAGCTACAATGAGCAGTTCTTC; j_gene: TRBJ2-1; v_gene: TRBV15; d_gene: TRBD2; abundance: many; len: 16
CDR3aa: CASSMDRGSSNQPQHF; CDR3nt: TGTGCCAGTAGTATGGACAGGGGCTCGAGCAATCAGCCCCAGCATTTT; j_gene: TRBJ1-5; v_gene: TRBV19; d_gene: TRBD1; abundance: few; len: 16
CDR3aa: CASSLGPGDYTF; CDR3nt: TGTGCCAGCAGCCTTGGGCCCGGGGACTACACCTTC; j_gene: TRBJ1-2; v_gene: TRBV27; d_gene: NA; abundance: many; len: 12
CDR3aa: CASISPGRGYGYTF; CDR3nt: TGTGCCAGCATCTCACCAGGCCGCGGGTATGGCTACACCTTC; j_gene: TRBJ1-2; v_gene: TRBV28; d_gene: NA; abundance: many; len: 14
CDR3aa: CASSLPRDYKISYEQYF; CDR3nt: TGTGCCAGCAGTCTACCTAGGGACTACAAAATTTCCTACGAGCAGTACTTC; j_gene: TRBJ2-7; v_gene: TRBV2; d_gene: TRBD2; abundance: NA; len: 17
CDR3aa: CASSVLAGGPWDTQYF; CDR3nt: TGTGCCAGCAGTGTTTTAGCGGGAGGGCCTTGGGATACGCAGTATTTT; j_gene: TRBJ2-3; v_gene: TRBV27; d_gene: TRBD2; abundance: many; len: 16
CDR3aa: CASSLRDEKLFF; CDR3nt: TGTGCCAGCAGTTTGAGGGATGAAAAACTGTTTTTT; j_gene: TRBJ1-4; v_gene: TRBV28; d_gene: NA; abundance: many; len: 12
CDR3aa: CASRLDRGCTEAFF; CDR3nt: TGTGCCAGTAGACTTGACAGGGGCTGCACTGAAGCTTTCTTT; j_gene: TRBJ1-1; v_gene: TRBV19; d_gene: TRBD1; abundance: NA; len: 14